This TCR beta chain stems from a study of cytomegalovirus exposure and HLA in healthy donors. Of note for this clone: The antigen is unknown.

Whole-study findings and limits: TCR beta sequences reportedly predicted most subjects' HLA-A and HLA-B alleles accurately. Certain sequence variants were highly shared and formed a cluster, and this cluster was likely a sequencing artifact. HLA alleles were associated with 15,000 to 20,000 TCR beta sequences in a later analysis at 0.05 false discovery rate.

The CDR3 has 17 amino acids. Trimming left V 4 bases short and J 4 bases short, with 22 bases between. The germline V gene encodes CDR1 SGHDN and CDR2 FVKESK. Both 60 Vbeta primers and 13 Jbeta primers went into the PCR. Libraries were prepared by immunoSEQ multiplex PCR; TCRdb keeps only in-frame clonotypes and omits some of them. In the table there are approximately 120,000 clones, over 65% of which are singletons. This rearrangement joins TRBV14 to TRBJ2-5; a weak D match, TRBD2 (7 bases). Sequenced: PBMCs. The sequence derives from a female donor in good health and CMV-seronegative. CDR3: CASSPSRGGLPGETQYF. CDR3 nucleotide sequence: TGTGCCAGCAGCCCCTCGAGGGGGGGTCTTCCGGGAGAGACCCAGTACTTC.